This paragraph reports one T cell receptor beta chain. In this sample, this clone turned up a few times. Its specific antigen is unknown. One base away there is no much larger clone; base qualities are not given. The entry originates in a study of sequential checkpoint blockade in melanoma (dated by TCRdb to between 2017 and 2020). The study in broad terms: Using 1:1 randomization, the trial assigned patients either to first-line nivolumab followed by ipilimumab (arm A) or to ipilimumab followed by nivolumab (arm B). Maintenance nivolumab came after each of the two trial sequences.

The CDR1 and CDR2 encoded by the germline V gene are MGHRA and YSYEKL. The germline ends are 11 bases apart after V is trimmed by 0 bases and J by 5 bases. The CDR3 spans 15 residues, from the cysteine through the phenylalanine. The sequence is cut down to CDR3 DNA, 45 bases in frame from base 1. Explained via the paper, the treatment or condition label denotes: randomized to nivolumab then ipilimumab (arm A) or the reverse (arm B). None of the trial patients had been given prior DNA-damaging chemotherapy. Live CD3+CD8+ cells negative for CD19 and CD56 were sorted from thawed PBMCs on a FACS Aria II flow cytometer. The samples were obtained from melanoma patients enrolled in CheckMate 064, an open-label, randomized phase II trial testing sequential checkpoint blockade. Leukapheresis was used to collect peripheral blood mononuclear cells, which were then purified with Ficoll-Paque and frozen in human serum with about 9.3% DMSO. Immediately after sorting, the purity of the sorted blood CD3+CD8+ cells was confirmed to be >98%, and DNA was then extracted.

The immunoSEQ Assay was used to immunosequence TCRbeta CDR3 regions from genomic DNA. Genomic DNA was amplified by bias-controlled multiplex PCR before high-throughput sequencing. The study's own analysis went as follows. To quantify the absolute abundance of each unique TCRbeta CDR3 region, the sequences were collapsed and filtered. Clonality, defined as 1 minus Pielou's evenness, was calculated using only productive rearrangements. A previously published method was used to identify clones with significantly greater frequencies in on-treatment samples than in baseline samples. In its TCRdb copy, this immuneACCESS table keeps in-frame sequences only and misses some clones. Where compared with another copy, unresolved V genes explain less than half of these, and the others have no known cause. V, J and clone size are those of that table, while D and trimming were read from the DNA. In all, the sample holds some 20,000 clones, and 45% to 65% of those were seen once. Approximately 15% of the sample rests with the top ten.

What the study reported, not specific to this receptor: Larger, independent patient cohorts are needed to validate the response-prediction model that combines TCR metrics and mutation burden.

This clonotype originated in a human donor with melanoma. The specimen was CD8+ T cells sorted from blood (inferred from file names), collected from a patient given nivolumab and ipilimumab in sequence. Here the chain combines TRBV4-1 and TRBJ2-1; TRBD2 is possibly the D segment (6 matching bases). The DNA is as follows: TGCGCCAGCAGCCAAGATGATGGCGGGGACAATGAGCAGTTCTTC. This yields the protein CASSQDDGGDNEQFF.